This TCR beta chain derives from a study of blood T cell repertoires in COVID-19. Across the study: Donors in the United States, Italy and Spain gave samples during acute or convalescent COVID-19.

Germline CDR1 and CDR2: PRHDT and FYEKMQ (reference sequence). Trimming removed 0 bases from V and 4 bases from J; junction bases left unmatched: 2. The CDR3 is 14 amino acids. Per the authors' pipeline: Amplification of reference gene primers provided the estimated nucleated cell counts. Assay used: immunoSEQ multiplex PCR; TCRdb lists only in-frame clones, some missing. The D gene and trimming were derived from the DNA, and the V and J assignments and clone size from that table. This table holds roughly 140,000 clones, around 85% found once. This TCR came from a woman in her seventies with acute or convalescent COVID-19. The sample was peripheral blood. V usage is TRBV13 and J usage is TRBJ1-2; TRBD1 aligns across 7 bases. CDR3 residues: CASSLGGGGYGYTF. The DNA of the CDR3 is TGTGCCAGCAGCTTAGGAGGGGGCGGCTATGGCTACACCTTC.